The 2 T cell receptor beta chains presented below share a single source sample, sequenced in a study of OX40 agonist ivuxolimab in advanced cancers. Clones were sequenced by immunoSEQ multiplex PCR, and TCRdb holds only the in-frame ones, with some missing. The profile shows 65,000 to 85,000 clones, 75% to 90% of them singletons. Source: CD4+ or CD8+ T cells sorted from blood, taken in a trial of the OX40 agonist ivuxolimab. Every receptor here comes from an adult with an advanced solid tumor such as melanoma, head and neck, liver or kidney cancer.

The chain recombines TRBV19 with TRBJ1-3; D may be TRBD1 (6 bases). Germline V gives CDR1 LNHDA, CDR2 SQIVND (reference sequence). This CDR3 comprises 15 residues. Trimming removed 6 bases from V and 2 bases from J, with 14 bases in between. The CDR3 protein is CASRSSQGTGNTIYF. DNA for the CDR3: TGTGCCAGTAGGAGCTCCCAGGGGACTGGAAACACCATATATTTT.

This chain connects TRBV9 to TRBJ1-1, with unresolved D. V was trimmed by 5 bases and J by 5 bases, leaving 16 bases between them. CDR3 length: 14 residues. CDR1 is SGDLS, CDR2 YYNGEE, per germline. The CDR3 is CASRPAPWSTEAFF. CDR3 sequence (DNA): TGTGCCAGCAGACCCGCCCCGTGGTCGACTGAAGCTTTCTTT.